This T cell receptor (beta chain) stems from a study of blood T cell repertoires in COVID-19. In the study overall: Nucleic acid was either cDNA or gDNA, and it came from T cells, B-cell-depleted T cells, or PBMCs.

In the original workflow: From reference gene primer amplification, estimates of nucleated cell counts were derived. Sequencing was performed with immunoSEQ multiplex PCR; in TCRdb, only in-frame clones are kept and a portion is missing. That table gives V, J and clone size, and the DNA gave D and trimming. The sample consists of 100,000 to 150,000 clones, about 79% of them appearing once. The V gene lost 4 bases and the J gene lost 4 bases, with 14 bases spanning the gap. The CDR3 contains 14 residues. CDR1 and CDR2 from the germline V gene are SGDLS and YYNGEE. This sequence was found in a man between 35 and 55 years old with active or convalescent COVID-19. The sequencing input was peripheral blood. V usage is TRBV9 and J usage is TRBJ1-2; a weak D match, TRBD1 (6 bases). The CDR3 is CASSPRRTVYGYTF. CDR3 DNA: TGTGCCAGCAGCCCCAGAAGGACAGTCTATGGCTACACCTTC.